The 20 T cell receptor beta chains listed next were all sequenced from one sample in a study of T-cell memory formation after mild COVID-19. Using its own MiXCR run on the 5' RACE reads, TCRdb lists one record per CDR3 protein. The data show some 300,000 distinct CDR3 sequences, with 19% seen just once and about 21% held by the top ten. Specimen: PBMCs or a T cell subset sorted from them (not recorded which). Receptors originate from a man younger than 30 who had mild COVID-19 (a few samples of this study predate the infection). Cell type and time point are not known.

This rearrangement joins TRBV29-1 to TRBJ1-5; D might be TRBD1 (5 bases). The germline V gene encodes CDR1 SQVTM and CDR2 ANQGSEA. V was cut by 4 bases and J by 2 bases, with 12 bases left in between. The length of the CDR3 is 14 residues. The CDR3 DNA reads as TGCAGCGTTGGGGTGGGCAGGGGCAATCAGCCCCAGCATTTT. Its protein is CSVGVGRGNQPQHF.

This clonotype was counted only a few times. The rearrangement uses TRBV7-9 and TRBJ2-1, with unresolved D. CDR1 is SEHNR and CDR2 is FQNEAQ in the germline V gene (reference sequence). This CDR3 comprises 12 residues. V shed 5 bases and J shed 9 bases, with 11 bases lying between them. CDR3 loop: CASSLTLPEQFF. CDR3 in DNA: TGTGCCAGCAGCCTCACGCTTCCTGAGCAGTTCTTC. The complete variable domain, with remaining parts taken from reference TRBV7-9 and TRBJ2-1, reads DTGVSQNPRHKITKRGQNVTFRCDPISEHNRLYWYRQTLGQGPEFLTYFQNEAQLEKSRLLSDRFSAERPKGSFSTLEIQRTEQGDSAMYLCASSLTLPEQFFGPGTRLTVL.

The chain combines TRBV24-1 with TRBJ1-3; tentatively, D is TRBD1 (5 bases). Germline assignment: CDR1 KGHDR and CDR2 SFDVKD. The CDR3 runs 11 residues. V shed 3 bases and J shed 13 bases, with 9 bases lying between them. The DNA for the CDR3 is TGTGCCACCAGTGATGGGGCAGGGATATATTTT. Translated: CATSDGAGIYF.

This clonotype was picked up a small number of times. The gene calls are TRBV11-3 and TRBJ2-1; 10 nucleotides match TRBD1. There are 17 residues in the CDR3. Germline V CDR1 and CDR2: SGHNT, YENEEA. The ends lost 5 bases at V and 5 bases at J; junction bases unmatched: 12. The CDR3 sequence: CASSAGTGVDLNNEQFF. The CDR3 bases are TGTGCCAGCAGCGCAGGGACAGGGGTTGATTTGAACAATGAGCAGTTCTTC.

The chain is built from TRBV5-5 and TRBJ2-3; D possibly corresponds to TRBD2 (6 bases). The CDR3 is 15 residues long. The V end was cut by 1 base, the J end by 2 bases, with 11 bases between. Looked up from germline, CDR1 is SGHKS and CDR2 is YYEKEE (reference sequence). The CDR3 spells CASSLTSPVTDTQYF. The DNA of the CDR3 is TGTGCCAGCAGCTTGACTAGCCCAGTCACAGATACGCAGTATTTT.

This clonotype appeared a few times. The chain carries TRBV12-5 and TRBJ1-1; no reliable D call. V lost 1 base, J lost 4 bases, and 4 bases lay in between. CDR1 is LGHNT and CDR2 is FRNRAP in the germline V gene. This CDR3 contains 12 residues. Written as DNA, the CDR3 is TGTGCTAGTGGTTTGGGTTCCACTGAAGCTTTCTTT. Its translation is CASGLGSTEAFF.

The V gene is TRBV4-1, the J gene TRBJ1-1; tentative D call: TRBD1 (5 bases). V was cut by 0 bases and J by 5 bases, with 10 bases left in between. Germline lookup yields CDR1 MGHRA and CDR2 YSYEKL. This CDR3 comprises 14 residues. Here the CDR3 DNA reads TGCGCCAGCAGCCAAGACATCTGGGGGACTGAAGCTTTCTTT. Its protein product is CASSQDIWGTEAFF.

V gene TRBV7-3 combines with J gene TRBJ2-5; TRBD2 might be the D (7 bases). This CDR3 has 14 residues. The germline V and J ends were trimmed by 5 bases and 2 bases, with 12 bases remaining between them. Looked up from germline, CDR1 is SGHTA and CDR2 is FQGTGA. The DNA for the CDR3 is TGTGCCAGCAGCCCCGGGGGGCAGCAAGAGACCCAGTACTTC. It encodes CASSPGGQQETQYF. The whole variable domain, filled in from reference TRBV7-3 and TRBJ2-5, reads GAGVSQTPSNKVTEKGKYVELRCDPISGHTALYWYRQSLGQGPEFLIYFQGTGAADDSGLPNDRFFAVRPEGSVSTLKIQRTERGDSAVYLCASSPGGQQETQYFGPGTRLLVL.

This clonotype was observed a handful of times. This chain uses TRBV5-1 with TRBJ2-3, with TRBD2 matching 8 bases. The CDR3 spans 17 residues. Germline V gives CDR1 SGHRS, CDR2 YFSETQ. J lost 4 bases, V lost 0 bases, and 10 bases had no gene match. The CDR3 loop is CASSLAGSSGSSDTQYF. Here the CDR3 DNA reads TGCGCCAGCAGCTTGGCGGGGTCTAGCGGGTCTTCAGATACGCAGTATTTT.

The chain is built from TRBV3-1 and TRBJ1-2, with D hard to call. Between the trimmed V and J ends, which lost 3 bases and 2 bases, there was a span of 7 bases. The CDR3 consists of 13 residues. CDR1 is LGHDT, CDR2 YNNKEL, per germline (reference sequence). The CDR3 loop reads CASSHRQNYGYTF. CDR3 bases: TGTGCCAGCAGCCACCGGCAGAACTATGGCTACACCTTC.

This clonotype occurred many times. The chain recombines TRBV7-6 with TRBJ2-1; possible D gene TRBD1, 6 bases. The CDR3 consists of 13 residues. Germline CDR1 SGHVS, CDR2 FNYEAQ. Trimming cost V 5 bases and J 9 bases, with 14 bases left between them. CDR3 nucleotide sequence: TGTGCCAGCAGCACCTCCCAGGGGAGTGAGCAGTTCTTC. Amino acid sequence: CASSTSQGSEQFF.

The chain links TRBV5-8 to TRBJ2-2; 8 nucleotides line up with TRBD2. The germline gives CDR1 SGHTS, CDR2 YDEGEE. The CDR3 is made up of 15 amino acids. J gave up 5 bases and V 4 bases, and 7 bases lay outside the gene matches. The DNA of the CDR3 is TGTGCCAGCAGCCCGCGGGGGGTATGGACCGGGGAGCTGTTTTTT. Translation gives CASSPRGVWTGELFF.

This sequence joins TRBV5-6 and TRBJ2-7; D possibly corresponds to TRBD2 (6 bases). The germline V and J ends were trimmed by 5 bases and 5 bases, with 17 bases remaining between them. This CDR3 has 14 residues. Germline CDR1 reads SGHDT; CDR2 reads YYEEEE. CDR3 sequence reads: CASRKTSRGNEQYF. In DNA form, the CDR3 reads TGTGCCAGCAGAAAGACGTCGCGGGGAAACGAGCAGTACTTC.

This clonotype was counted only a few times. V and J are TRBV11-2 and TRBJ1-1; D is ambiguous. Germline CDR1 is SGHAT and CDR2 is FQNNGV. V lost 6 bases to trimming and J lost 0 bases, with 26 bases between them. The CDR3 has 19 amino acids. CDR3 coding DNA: TGTGCCAGCAGAATCCGAAGAAAGGCGGGATATCCCATGAACACTGAAGCTTTCTTT. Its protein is CASRIRRKAGYPMNTEAFF. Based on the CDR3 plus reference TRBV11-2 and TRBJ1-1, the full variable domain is EAGVAQSPRYKIIEKRQSVAFWCNPISGHATLYWYQQILGQGPKLLIQFQNNGVVDDSQLPKDRFSAERLKGVDSTLKIQPAKLEDSAVYLCASRIRRKAGYPMNTEAFFGQGTRLTVV.

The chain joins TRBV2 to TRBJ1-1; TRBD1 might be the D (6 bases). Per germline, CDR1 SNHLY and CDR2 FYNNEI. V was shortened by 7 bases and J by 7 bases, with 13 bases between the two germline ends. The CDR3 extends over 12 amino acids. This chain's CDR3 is CASTTGLGEAFF. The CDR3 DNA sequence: TGTGCCAGCACGACAGGTTTAGGTGAAGCTTTCTTT.

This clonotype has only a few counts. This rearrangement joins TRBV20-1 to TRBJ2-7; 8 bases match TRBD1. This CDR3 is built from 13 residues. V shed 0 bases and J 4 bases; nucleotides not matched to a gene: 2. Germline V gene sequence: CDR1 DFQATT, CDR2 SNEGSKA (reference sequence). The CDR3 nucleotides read TGCAGTGCTAGAGATCAGGGGGCGTACGAGCAGTACTTC. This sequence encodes CSARDQGAYEQYF.

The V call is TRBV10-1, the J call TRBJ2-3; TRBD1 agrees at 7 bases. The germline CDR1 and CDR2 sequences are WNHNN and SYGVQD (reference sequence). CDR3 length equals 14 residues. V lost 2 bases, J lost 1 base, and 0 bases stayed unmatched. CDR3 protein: CASSEQGGTDTQYF. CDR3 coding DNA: TGCGCCAGCAGTGAGCAGGGGGGCACAGATACGCAGTATTTT.

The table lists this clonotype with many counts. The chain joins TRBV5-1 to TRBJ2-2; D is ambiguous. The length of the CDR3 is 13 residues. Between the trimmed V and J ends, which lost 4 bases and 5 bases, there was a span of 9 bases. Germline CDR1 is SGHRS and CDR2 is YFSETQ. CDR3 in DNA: TGCGCCAGCAGCGTTGAATTAACCGGGGAGCTGTTTTTT. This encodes CASSVELTGELFF.

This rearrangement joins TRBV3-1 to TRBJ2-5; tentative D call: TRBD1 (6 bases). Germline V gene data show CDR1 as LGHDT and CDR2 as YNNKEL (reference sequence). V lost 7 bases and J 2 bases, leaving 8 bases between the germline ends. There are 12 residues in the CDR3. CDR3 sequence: CASNRAQETQYF. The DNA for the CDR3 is TGTGCCAGCAACAGGGCTCAAGAGACCCAGTACTTC.

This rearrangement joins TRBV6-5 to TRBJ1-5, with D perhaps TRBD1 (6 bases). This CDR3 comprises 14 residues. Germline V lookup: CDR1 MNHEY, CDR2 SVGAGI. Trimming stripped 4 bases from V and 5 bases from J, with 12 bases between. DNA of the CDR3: TGTGCCAGCAGTTTCGGACAGAGCTATCAGCCCCAGCATTTT. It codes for CASSFGQSYQPQHF.